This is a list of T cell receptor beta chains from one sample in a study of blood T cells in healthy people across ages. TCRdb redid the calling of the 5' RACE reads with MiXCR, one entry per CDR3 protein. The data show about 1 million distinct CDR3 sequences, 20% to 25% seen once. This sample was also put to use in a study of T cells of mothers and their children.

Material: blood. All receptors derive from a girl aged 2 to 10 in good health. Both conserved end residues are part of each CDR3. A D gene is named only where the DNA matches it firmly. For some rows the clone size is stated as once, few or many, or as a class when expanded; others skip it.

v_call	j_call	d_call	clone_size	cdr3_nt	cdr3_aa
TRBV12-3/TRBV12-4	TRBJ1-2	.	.	TGTGCCAGCAGCCCAGGGGCCGGGACGGAAGGCTACACCTTC	CASSPGAGTEGYTF
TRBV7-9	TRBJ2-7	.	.	TGTGCCGTCGACAGGGAGGACGAGCAGTACTTC	CAVDREDEQYF
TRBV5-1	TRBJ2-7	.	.	TGCGCCAGCAGCTTGAGTCGAACCGTCCACGAGCAGTACTTC	CASSLSRTVHEQYF
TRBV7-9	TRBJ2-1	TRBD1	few	TGTGCCAGCAGCTGGATATCGACAGGGTTGCAAGAGCAGTTCTTC	CASSWISTGLQEQFF
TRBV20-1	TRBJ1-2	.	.	TGCAGTGCTAGAGTACATGGGGAATATGGCTACACCTTC	CSARVHGEYGYTF
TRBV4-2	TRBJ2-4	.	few	TGTGCCAGCAGCCAAGAAAGGTTCGGCAGAAGAATTCAGTACTTC	CASSQERFGRRIQYF
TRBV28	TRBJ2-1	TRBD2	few	TGTGCCAGCAGTTCACATAGCGGGAGGAAGAGCAATGAGCAGTTCTTC	CASSSHSGRKSNEQFF
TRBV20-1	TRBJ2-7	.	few	TGCAGTGCCGGGACGAGGGGAATAGTGTACGAGCAGTACTTC	CSAGTRGIVYEQYF
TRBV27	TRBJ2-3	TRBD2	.	TGTGCCAGCAGTTTATCTCCTAGCGGGGGGTCAGATACGCAGTATTTT	CASSLSPSGGSDTQYF
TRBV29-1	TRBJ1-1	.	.	TGCAGCGCCGTTAAATGGGGGGACACTGAAGCTTTCTTT	CSAVKWGDTEAFF
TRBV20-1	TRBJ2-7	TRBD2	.	TGCAGTGCCAACCGAGAGGGCGGGGGGTACGAGCAGTACTTC	CSANREGGGYEQYF
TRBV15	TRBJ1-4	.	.	TGTGCCGCCAATTCCCGAGGGGAACTGGATGAAAAACTGTTTTTT	CAANSRGELDEKLFF
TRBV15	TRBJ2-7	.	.	TGTGCCACCAGCAGAGTAGGGTCTACCTACGAGCAGTACTTC	CATSRVGSTYEQYF
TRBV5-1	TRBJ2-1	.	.	TGCGCCAGCAGCTTGCCTCCTCCGGGGTACAATGAGCAGTTCTTC	CASSLPPPGYNEQFF
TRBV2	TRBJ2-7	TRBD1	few	TGTGCCAGCAGAGGGACAGGGGGCGAGCAGTACTTC	CASRGTGGEQYF
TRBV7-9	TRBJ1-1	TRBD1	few	TGTGCCAGCAGCTTACCGACAGGGTATGAAGCTTTCTTT	CASSLPTGYEAFF
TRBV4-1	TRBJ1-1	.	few	TGCGCCAGCAGCCCTTACCAGGGAACTGAAGCTTTCTTT	CASSPYQGTEAFF
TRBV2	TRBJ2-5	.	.	TGTGCCAGCAGGGAAATACAGGGTCTCCACCAAGAGACCCAGTACTTC	CASREIQGLHQETQYF
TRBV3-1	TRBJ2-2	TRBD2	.	TGTGCCAGCAGCCAACTGGCCAGCGGGACGAACACCGGGGAGCTGTTTTTT	CASSQLASGTNTGELFF
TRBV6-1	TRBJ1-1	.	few	TGTGCCAGCAGTGTTGGGGGAACCGCTTTCTTT	CASSVGGTAFF
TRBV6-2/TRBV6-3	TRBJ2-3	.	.	TGTGCCAGCAGACCCCATATAACCACAGATACGCAGTATTTT	CASRPHITTDTQYF
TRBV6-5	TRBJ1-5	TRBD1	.	TGTGCCAGCAGGGGGACAGCGAATCAGCCCCAGCATTTT	CASRGTANQPQHF
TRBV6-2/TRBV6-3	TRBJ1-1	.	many	TGTGCCAGCAGTTACACAGAGAACACTGAAGCTTTCTTT	CASSYTENTEAFF
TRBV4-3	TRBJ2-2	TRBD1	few	TGCGCCAGCGGGACAGGGGTTAACACCGGGGAGCTGTTTTTT	CASGTGVNTGELFF
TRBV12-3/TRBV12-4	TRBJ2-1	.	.	TGTGCCAGCAGTCCTCGTTTCTCCAATGAGCAGTTCTTC	CASSPRFSNEQFF
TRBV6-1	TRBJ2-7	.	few	TGTGCCAGCCGTAGGACAGTGGGAACCTACGAGCAGTACTTC	CASRRTVGTYEQYF
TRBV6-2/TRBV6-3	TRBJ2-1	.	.	TGTGCCAGCAGTCCTCACCGATACAATGAGCAGTTCTTC	CASSPHRYNEQFF
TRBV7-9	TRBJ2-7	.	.	TGTGCCAGCAGCTTAGATGGGACGGCCACCTACGAGCAGTACTTC	CASSLDGTATYEQYF
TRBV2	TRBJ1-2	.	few	TGTGCCAGCAGTGAGGGGGGTCGGGGCTACACCTTC	CASSEGGRGYTF
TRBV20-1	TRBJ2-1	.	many	TGCAGTGCTAGAGATCAGGATGGGTCCCGTTTCGATGAGCAGTTCTTC	CSARDQDGSRFDEQFF
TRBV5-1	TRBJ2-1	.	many	TGCGCCAGCGCTTCTGGACAAACGAACAACAATGAGCAGTTCTTC	CASASGQTNNNEQFF
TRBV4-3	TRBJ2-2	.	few	TGCGCCAGCAGCCAAGGGGGGTTCGACACCGGGGAGCTGTTTTTT	CASSQGGFDTGELFF
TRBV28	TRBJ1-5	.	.	TGTGCCAGCAGTGAACAGGGAATCAATCAGCCCCAGCATTTT	CASSEQGINQPQHF
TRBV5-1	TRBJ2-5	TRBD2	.	TGCGCCAGCAGCCCCGGGACTAGAGATGAAGAGACCCAGTACTTC	CASSPGTRDEETQYF
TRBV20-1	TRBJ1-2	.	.	TGCAGTGGAGTCCCATTTCGTGAATCGGCCTACACCTTC	CSGVPFRESAYTF
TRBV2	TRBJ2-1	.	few	TGTGCCAGCAGTTCATCTCGAACCTCCTACAATGAGCAGTTCTTC	CASSSSRTSYNEQFF
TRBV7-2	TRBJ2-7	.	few	TGTGCCAGCAGCTTAGGCGGCGCAAGCGGGCAGTACTTC	CASSLGGASGQYF
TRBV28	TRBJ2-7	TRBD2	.	TGTGCCAGCAGAACTAGCGCCTACGAGCAGTACTTC	CASRTSAYEQYF
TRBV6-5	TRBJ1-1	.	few	TGTGCCAGCAGTTTTAGGGTCCCAGGTCCTCGAATGAACACTGAAGCTTTCTTT	CASSFRVPGPRMNTEAFF
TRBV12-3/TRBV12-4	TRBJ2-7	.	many	TGTGCCAGCAGTTTAGCAGGGGGTACGTACGAGCAGTACTTC	CASSLAGGTYEQYF
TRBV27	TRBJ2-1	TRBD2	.	TGTGCCAGCAGTTTACGGGGACTAGCGGGAGGGCCTTACAATGAGCAGTTCTTC	CASSLRGLAGGPYNEQFF
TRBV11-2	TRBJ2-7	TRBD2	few	TGTGCCAGCAGCTTAGTGTCTAGCGGGGTAACCTACGAGCAGTACTTC	CASSLVSSGVTYEQYF
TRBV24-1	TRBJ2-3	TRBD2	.	TGTGCCACCACAGCGGGAGGTAGCACAGATACGCAGTATTTT	CATTAGGSTDTQYF
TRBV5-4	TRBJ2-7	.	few	TGTGCCAGCAGCTCCAGGGATTCGGTCTACGAGCAGTACTTC	CASSSRDSVYEQYF
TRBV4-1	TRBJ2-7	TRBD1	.	TGCGCCAGCAGCCAAGCCCCCGGGACAGAGACCTACGAGCAGTACTTC	CASSQAPGTETYEQYF
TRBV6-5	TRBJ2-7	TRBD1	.	TGTGCCAGCAGTTACTCGAGTAAGGCGGGACAGGGACTCTACGAGCAGTACTTC	CASSYSSKAGQGLYEQYF